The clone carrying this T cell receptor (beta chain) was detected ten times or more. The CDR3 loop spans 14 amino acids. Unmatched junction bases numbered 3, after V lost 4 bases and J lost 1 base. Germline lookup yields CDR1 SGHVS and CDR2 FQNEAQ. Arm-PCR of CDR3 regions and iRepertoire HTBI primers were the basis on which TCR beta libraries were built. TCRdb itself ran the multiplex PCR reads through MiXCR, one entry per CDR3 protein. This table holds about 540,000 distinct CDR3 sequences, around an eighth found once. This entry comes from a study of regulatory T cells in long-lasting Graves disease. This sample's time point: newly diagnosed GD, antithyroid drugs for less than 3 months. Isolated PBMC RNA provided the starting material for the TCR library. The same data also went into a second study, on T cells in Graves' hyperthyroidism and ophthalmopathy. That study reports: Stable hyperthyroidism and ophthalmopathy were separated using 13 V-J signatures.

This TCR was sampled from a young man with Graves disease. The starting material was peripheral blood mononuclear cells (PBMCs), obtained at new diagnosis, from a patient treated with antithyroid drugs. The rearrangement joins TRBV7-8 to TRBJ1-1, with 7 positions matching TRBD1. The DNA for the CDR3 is TGTGCCAGCAGCTCGGGACAGCAGAACACTGAAGCTTTCTTT. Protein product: CASSSGQQNTEAFF.